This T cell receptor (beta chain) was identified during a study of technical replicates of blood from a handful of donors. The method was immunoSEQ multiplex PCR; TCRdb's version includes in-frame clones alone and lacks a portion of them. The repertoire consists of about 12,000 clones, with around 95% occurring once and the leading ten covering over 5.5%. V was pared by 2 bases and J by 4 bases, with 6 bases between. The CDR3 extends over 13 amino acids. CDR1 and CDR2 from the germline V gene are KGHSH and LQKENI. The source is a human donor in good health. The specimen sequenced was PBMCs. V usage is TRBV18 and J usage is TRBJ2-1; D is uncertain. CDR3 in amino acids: CASSPSEYNEQFF. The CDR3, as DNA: TGTGCCAGCTCACCATCGGAGTACAATGAGCAGTTCTTC.